This entry features one TCR beta chain sequence. One end of the junction fails to match germline, which may point to a read error. Original methodology: Amplification with reference gene primers provided the estimates of nucleated cell counts. Libraries were prepared by immunoSEQ multiplex PCR; TCRdb keeps only in-frame clonotypes and omits some of them. The V and J calls and the clone size are those of that table, but D and trimming were determined from the DNA. The sample consists of fewer than 250,000 clones, about 85% of them appearing once. This CDR3 comprises 12 residues. CDR1 and CDR2 (germline): SGHNT, YYREEE (reference sequence). This sample was included in a study of blood T cell repertoires in COVID-19. Overall study: The United States, Italy and Spain supplied acute and convalescent COVID-19 samples.

V and J are TRBV5-4 and TRBJ2-7, with D hard to call. The sample comprised peripheral blood. The TCR originated in a middle-aged man with acute or convalescent COVID-19. The CDR3 sequence: CASSLGMGRPLF. CDR3 sequence (DNA): TGTGCCAGCAGCTTGGGTATGGGCAGGCCTTTATTC. Full variable domain (remainder filled in from reference TRBV5-4 and TRBJ2-7): ETGVTQSPTHLIKTRGQQVTLRCSSQSGHNTVSWYQQALGQGPQFIFQYYREEENGRGNFPPRFSGLQFPNYSSELNVNALELDDSALYLCASSLGMGRPLFGPGTRLTVT.